The 9 T cell receptor beta chains below were found in one sample sequenced in a study of shared clonotypes between healthy human individuals. Using immunoSEQ multiplex PCR, the repertoire was profiled, and TCRdb retains in-frame clones only, with some absent. The sample records about 1.1 million clones, 60% to 85% being singletons. The specimen was memory CD4+ T cells from PBMCs. Subset: CD45RA-negative fraction. The receptors stem from a man between 18 and 29 years old in good health. Some clones in this sample may be carry-over from other donors' samples.

The chain couples TRBV9 to TRBJ1-4; D remains ambiguous. Germline CDR1 and CDR2: SGDLS and YYNGEE. This CDR3 comprises 16 residues. V lost 0 bases, J lost 8 bases, and 17 bases lay in between. The CDR3 bases are TGTGCCAGCAGCGTAGCCCTCCAACCGTACAAGGAAAAACTGTTTTTT. Translating gives CASSVALQPYKEKLFF.

This clone was observed a few times. The J gene is TRBJ1-2, the V gene TRBV4-3; 8 bases are a match to TRBD1. With V trimmed by 2 bases and J by 4 bases, 9 bases remained unmatched. Germline V lookup: CDR1 LGHNA, CDR2 YSLEER. CDR3 size: 16 residues. Here the CDR3 DNA reads TGCGCCAGCAGCCAAATAACCAGGGGGCGTTTCTATGGCTACACCTTC. This codes for CASSQITRGRFYGYTF.

This clone was picked up one time. The chain joins TRBV6-4 to TRBJ2-3; 13 bases agree with TRBD2. Germline V gives CDR1 MRHNA, CDR2 SNTAGT. V lost 6 bases to trimming and J lost 8 bases; unmatched junction nucleotides: 2. The CDR3 totals 13 residues. CDR3 in amino acids: CASSWTSGSTQYF. CDR3 bases: TGTGCCAGCAGCTGGACTAGCGGGAGTACGCAGTATTTT.

The chain employs TRBV2 and TRBJ2-1; D is uncertain. Trimming removed 6 bases at V and 0 bases at J, with 9 bases between. The CDR3 extends over 14 amino acids. Germline V gene lookup returns CDR1 SNHLY and CDR2 FYNNEI. In DNA form, the CDR3 reads TGTGCCAGCAGACGGACGGGCTCCTACAATGAGCAGTTCTTC. Translated, it gives CASRRTGSYNEQFF.

V and J are TRBV5-1 and TRBJ1-1, with D hard to call. The germline gives CDR1 SGHRS, CDR2 YFSETQ. The CDR3 extends over 14 amino acids. V lost 4 bases to trimming and J lost 6 bases, with 16 bases between them. The CDR3 reads CASSRETARAEAFF. The CDR3 nucleotides read TGCGCCAGCAGCCGCGAGACGGCGAGGGCTGAAGCTTTCTTT. Looking up the rest from reference TRBV5-1 and TRBJ1-1 gives the full variable domain: KAGVTQTPRYLIKTRGQQVTLSCSPISGHRSVSWYQQTPGQGLQFLFEYFSETQRNKGNFPGRFSGRQFSNSRSEMNVSTLELGDSALYLCASSRETARAEAFFGQGTRLTVV.

The genes are TRBV28 and TRBJ2-7; no clear D gene. The germline V gene encodes CDR1 MDHEN and CDR2 SYDVKM. V lost 7 bases and J 4 bases, leaving 5 bases between the germline ends. This CDR3 contains 10 residues. Here the CDR3 DNA reads TGTGCCAGCACGTTATACGAGCAGTACTTC. Translating it yields CASTLYEQYF. The entire variable domain, with the rest obtained from reference TRBV28 and TRBJ2-7, is as follows: DVKVTQSSRYLVKRTGEKVFLECVQDMDHENMFWYRQDPGLGLRLIYFSYDVKMKEKGDIPEGYSVSREKKERFSLILESASTNQTSMYLCASTLYEQYFGPGTRLTVT.

On this clone: A far larger clone lies a single base away; this is likely a read error. The sample holds other DNA sequences that translate to the same CDR3. The chain recombines TRBV6-1 with TRBJ1-1; D perhaps matches TRBD1 (6 bases). Trimming left V 5 bases short and J 1 base short, with 8 bases between. This CDR3 has 13 amino acids. Germline lookup yields CDR1 MNHNS and CDR2 SASEGT. As DNA, the CDR3 is TGTGCCAGCAGTTTACAGGGGAACACTGAAGCTTTCTTT. The encoded protein is CASSLQGNTEAFF.

A few counts support this clone. V is TRBV30 and J is TRBJ2-1, with D tentatively TRBD1 or TRBD2 (6 bases each). In germline, CDR1 is GTSNPN, CDR2 SVGIG (reference sequence). The V end lost 4 bases, the J end lost 4 bases, and 14 bases lay between the germline ends. The CDR3 is 14 residues long. The CDR3 sequence: CAWKPRGRYNEQFF. Here the CDR3 DNA reads TGTGCCTGGAAGCCCCGGGGGCGGTACAATGAGCAGTTCTTC.

The J gene is TRBJ2-7, the V gene TRBV27; 11 bases match TRBD1. Germline V gives CDR1 MNHEY, CDR2 SMNVEV (reference sequence). Germline trimming cut 5 bases from V and 2 bases from J; bases unmatched to any gene: 11. The CDR3 has 17 residues. The CDR3, as DNA: TGTGCCAGCAGTGTAACCGGGACAGGGGGATCAACCTACGAGCAGTACTTC. It yields the protein CASSVTGTGGSTYEQYF.